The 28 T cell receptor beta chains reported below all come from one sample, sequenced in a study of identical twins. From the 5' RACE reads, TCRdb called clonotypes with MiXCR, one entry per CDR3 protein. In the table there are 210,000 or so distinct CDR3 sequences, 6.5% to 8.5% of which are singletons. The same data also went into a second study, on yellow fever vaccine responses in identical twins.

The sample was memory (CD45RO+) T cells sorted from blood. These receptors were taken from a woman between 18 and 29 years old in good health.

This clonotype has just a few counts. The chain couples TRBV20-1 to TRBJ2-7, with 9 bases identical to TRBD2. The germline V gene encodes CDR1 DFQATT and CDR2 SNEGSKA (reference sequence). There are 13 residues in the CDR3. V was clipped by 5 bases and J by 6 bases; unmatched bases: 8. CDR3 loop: CSAPGTSRGEQYF. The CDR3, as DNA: TGCAGTGCTCCCGGGACTAGCCGTGGCGAGCAGTACTTC.

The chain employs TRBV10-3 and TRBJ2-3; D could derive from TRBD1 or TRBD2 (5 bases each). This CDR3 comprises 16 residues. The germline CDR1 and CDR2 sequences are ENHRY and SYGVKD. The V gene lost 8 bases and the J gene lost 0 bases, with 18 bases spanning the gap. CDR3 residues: CAISPGRGDSTDTQYF. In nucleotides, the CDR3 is TGTGCCATCTCGCCGGGTAGGGGAGACAGCACAGATACGCAGTATTTT.

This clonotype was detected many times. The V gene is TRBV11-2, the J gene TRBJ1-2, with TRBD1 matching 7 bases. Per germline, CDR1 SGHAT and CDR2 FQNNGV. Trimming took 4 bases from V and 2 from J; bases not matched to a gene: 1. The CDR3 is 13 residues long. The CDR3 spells CASSSDRNYGYTF. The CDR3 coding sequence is TGTGCCAGCAGCTCGGACAGGAACTATGGCTACACCTTC.

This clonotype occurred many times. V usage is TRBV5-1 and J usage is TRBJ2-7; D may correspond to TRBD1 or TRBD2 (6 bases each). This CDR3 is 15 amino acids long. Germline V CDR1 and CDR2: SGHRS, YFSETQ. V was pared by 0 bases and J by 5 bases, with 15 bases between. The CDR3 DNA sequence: TGCGCCAGCAGCTTGGCACAGGGAGGCATGAACGAGCAGTACTTC. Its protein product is CASSLAQGGMNEQYF.

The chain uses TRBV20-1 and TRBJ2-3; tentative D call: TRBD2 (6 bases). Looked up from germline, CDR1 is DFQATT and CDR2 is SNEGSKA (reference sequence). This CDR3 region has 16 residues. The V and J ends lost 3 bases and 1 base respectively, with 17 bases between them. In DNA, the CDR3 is TGCAGTGCTAGTCTCCCTGTGGGGGGTGGCACAGATACGCAGTATTTT. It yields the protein CSASLPVGGGTDTQYF.

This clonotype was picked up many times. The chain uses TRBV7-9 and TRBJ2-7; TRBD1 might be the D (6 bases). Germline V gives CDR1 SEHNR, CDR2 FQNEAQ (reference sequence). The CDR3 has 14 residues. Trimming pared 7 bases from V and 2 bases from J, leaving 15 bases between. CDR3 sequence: CASNRAGAPYEQYF. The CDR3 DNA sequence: TGTGCCAGCAATAGGGCAGGGGCGCCCTACGAGCAGTACTTC. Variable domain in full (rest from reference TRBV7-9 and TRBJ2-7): DTGVSQNPRHKITKRGQNVTFRCDPISEHNRLYWYRQTLGQGPEFLTYFQNEAQLEKSRLLSDRFSAERPKGSFSTLEIQRTEQGDSAMYLCASNRAGAPYEQYFGPGTRLTVT.

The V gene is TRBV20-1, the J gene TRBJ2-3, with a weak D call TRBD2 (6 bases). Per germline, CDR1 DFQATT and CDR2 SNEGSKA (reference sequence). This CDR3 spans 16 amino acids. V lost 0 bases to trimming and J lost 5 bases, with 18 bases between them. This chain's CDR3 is CSARDSGGIVLDTQYF. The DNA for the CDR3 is TGCAGTGCTAGAGATTCAGGCGGGATAGTTTTAGATACGCAGTATTTT.

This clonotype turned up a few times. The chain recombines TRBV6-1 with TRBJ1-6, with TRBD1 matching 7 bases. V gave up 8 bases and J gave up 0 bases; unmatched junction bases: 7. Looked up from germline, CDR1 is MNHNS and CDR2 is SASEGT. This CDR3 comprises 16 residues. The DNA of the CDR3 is TGTGCCAGCCGGGACAGCACAATCTCCTATAATTCACCCCTCCACTTT. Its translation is CASRDSTISYNSPLHF.

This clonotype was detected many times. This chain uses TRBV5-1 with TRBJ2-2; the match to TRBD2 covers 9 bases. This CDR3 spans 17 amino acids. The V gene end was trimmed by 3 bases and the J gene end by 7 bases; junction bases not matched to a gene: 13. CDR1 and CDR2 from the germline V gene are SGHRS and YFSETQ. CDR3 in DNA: TGCGCCAGCAGCTGGGCCTCAGTAGCGGGAGAAATCGGGGAGCTGTTTTTT. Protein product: CASSWASVAGEIGELFF.

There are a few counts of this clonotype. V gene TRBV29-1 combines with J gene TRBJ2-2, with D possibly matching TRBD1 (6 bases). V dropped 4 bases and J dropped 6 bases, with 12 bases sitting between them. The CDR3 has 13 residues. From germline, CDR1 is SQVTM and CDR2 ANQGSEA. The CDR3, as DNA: TGCAGCGTTGGTGGGGGCCAGCCCGGGGAGCTGTTTTTT. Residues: CSVGGGQPGELFF.

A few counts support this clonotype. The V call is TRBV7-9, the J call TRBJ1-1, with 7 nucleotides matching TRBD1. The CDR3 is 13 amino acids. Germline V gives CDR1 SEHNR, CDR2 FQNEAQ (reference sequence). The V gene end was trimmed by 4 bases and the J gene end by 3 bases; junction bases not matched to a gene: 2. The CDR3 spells CASSWDSDTEAFF. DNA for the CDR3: TGTGCCAGCAGCTGGGACAGCGACACTGAAGCTTTCTTT.

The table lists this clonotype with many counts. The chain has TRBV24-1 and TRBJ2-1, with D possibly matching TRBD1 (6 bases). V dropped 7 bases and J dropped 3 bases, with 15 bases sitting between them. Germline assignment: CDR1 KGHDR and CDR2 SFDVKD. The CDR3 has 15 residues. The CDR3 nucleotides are TGTGCCACCAGGGGCCGGACAGATATCTACAATGAGCAGTTCTTC. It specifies CATRGRTDIYNEQFF.

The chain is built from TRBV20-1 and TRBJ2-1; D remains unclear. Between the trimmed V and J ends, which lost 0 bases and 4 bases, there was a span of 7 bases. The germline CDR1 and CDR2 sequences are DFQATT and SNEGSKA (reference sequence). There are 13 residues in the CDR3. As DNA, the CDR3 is TGCAGTGCTAGAGATGACCGATACAATGAGCAGTTCTTC. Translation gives CSARDDRYNEQFF.

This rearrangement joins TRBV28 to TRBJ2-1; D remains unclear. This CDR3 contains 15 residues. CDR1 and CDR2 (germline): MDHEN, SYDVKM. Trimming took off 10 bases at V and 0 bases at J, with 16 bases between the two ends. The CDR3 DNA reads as TGTGCCACCATTCTCGACACGAGCTCCTACAATGAGCAGTTCTTC. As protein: CATILDTSSYNEQFF. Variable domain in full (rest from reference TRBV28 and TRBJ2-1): DVKVTQSSRYLVKRTGEKVFLECVQDMDHENMFWYRQDPGLGLRLIYFSYDVKMKEKGDIPEGYSVSREKKERFSLILESASTNQTSMYLCATILDTSSYNEQFFGPGTRLTVL.

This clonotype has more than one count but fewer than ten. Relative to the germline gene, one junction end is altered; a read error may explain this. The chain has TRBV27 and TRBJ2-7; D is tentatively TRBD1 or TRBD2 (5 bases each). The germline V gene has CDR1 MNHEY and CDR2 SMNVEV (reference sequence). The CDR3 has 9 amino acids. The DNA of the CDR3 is TGTGCCAGCGCGAACGGGGCCCTCTTC. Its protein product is CASANGALF.

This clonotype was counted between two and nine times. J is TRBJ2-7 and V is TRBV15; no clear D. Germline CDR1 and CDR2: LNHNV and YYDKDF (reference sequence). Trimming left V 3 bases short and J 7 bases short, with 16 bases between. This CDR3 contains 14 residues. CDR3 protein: CATSRADHSVEQYF. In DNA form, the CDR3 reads TGTGCCACCAGCAGGGCTGACCATTCGGTTGAGCAGTACTTC.

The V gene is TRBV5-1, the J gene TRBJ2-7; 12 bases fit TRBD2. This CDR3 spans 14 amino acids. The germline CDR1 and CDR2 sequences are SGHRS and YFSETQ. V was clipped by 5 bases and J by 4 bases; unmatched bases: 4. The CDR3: CASRKLAGGYEQYF. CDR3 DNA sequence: TGCGCCAGCAGGAAACTAGCGGGGGGTTACGAGCAGTACTTC.

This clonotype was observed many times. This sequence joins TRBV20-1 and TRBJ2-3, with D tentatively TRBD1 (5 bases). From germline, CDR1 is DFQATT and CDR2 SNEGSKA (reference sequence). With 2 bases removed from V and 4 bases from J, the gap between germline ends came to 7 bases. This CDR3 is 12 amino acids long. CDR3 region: CSARRGSDTQYF. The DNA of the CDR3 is TGCAGTGCTAGAAGGGGTTCAGATACGCAGTATTTT.

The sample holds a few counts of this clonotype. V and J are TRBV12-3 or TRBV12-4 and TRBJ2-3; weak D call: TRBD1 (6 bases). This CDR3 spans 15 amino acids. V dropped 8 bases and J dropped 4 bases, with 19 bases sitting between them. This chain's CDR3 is CASGENRDFADTQYF. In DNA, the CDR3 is TGTGCCAGCGGAGAAAACAGGGATTTCGCAGATACGCAGTATTTT.

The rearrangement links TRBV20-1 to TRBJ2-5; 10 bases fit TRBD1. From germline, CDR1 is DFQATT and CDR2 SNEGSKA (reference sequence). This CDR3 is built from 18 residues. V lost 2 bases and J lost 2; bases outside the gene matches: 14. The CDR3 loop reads CSARSESPGQGLQETQYF. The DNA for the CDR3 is TGCAGTGCTAGATCTGAAAGCCCGGGACAGGGGTTGCAAGAGACCCAGTACTTC.

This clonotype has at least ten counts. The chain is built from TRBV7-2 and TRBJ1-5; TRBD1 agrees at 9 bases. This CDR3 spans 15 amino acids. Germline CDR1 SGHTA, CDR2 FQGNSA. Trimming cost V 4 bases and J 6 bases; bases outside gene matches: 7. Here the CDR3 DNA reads TGTGCCAGCAGCTCCACAGGGGGCGGGGTTCAGCCCCAGCATTTT. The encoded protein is CASSSTGGGVQPQHF.

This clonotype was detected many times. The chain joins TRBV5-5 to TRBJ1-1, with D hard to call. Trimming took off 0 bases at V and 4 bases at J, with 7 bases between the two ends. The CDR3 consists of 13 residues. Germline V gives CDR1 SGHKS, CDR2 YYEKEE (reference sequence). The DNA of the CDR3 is TGTGCCAGCAGCTTGGGGGCGGGCACTGAAGCTTTCTTT. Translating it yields CASSLGAGTEAFF.

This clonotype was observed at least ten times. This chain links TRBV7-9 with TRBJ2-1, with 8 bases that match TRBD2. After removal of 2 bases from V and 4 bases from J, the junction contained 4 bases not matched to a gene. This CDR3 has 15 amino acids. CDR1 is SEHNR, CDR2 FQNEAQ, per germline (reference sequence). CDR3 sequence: CASSLTGGRYNEQFF. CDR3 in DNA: TGTGCCAGCAGCTTAACGGGGGGGCGATACAATGAGCAGTTCTTC.

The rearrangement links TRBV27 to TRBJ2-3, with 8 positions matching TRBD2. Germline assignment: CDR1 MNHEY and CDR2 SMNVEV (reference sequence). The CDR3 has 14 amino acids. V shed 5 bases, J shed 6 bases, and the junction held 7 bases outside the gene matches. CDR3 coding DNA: TGTGCCAGCAGTCCTCGGGGCGGGAGGGATACGCAGTATTTT. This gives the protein CASSPRGGRDTQYF.

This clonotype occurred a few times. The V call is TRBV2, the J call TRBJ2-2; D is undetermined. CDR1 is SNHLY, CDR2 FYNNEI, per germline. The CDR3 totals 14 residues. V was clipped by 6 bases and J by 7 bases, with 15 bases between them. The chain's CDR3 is CASRANNLGGELFF. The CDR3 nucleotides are TGTGCCAGCAGGGCAAACAATCTGGGCGGGGAGCTGTTTTTT.

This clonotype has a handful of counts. CDR3 in amino acids: CASRISGIYNEQFF. CDR3 coding DNA: TGTGCCAGCAGGATATCGGGGATTTACAATGAGCAGTTCTTC. V gene TRBV6-1 combines with J gene TRBJ2-1; weak D call: TRBD2 (5 bases). Looked up from germline, CDR1 is MNHNS and CDR2 is SASEGT. The CDR3 loop spans 14 amino acids. The V gene lost 6 bases and the J gene lost 4 bases, with 13 bases spanning the gap.

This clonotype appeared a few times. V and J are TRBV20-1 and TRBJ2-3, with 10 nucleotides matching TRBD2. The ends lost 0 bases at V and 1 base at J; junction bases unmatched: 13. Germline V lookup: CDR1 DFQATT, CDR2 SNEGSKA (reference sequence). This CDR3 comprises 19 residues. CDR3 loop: CSAREALAGPMDGTDTQYF. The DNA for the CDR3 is TGCAGTGCTAGAGAAGCACTAGCGGGGCCAATGGACGGCACAGATACGCAGTATTTT.

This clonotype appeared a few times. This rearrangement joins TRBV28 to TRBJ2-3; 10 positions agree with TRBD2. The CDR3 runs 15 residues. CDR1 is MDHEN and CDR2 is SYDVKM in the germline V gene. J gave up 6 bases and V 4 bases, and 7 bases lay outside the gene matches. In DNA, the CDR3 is TGTGCCAGCAGTTCGACTAGCGGGCCCTGGGATACGCAGTATTTT. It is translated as CASSSTSGPWDTQYF. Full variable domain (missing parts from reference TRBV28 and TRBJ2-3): DVKVTQSSRYLVKRTGEKVFLECVQDMDHENMFWYRQDPGLGLRLIYFSYDVKMKEKGDIPEGYSVSREKKERFSLILESASTNQTSMYLCASSSTSGPWDTQYFGPGTRLTVL.